The 11 T cell receptor beta chains given below trace back to one sample, sequenced in a study of CD8 T cells in ankylosing spondylitis. TCRdb re-analysed the 5' RACE reads in MiXCR, keeping a single row per CDR3 protein. This sample carries tens of thousands of distinct CDR3 sequences, 27% of them seen once, and the ten largest clones take 50% to 60%. The sequenced sample consisted of blood, either unsorted or a sorted T cell fraction (not recorded which). Receptors originate from a male donor with ankylosing spondylitis or in good health (not recorded which).

This chain joins TRBV20-1 and TRBJ2-5; D gene ambiguous. V gave up 0 bases and J gave up 2 bases, with 10 bases separating them. From germline, CDR1 is DFQATT and CDR2 SNEGSKA (reference sequence). This CDR3 is built from 14 residues. The CDR3 DNA reads as TGCAGTGCTAGAGATCCGGGCAGACAAGAGACCCAGTACTTC. It yields the protein CSARDPGRQETQYF.

The V gene is TRBV5-1, the J gene TRBJ1-2; tentatively, D is TRBD1 (5 bases). The CDR3 has 14 amino acids. Trimming pared 5 bases from V and 5 bases from J, leaving 16 bases between. Germline CDR1 and CDR2: SGHRS and YFSETQ. CDR3 region: CASRTGTAGYGYTF. The CDR3 nucleotides are TGCGCCAGCAGGACCGGGACCGCCGGGTATGGCTACACCTTC.

This clonotype was seen more than once but under ten times. The V call is TRBV2, the J call TRBJ2-5; unclear D gene. This CDR3 spans 11 amino acids. With 7 bases removed from V and 3 bases from J, the gap between germline ends came to 6 bases. Germline V CDR1 and CDR2: SNHLY, FYNNEI. CDR3: CASTQEETQYF. The CDR3 bases are TGTGCCAGCACACAAGAAGAGACCCAGTACTTC.

This clonotype was counted only a few times. This sequence joins TRBV20-1 and TRBJ1-1; 8 positions match TRBD1. The CDR3 runs to 12 residues. V trimming: 6 bases; J trimming: 7 bases; junction bases outside the gene matches: 7. The V gene's germline CDR1 is DFQATT and CDR2 SNEGSKA (reference sequence). CDR3 amino acids: CSATGQAIEAFF. The CDR3 nucleotides read TGCAGTGCCACGGGACAGGCGATTGAAGCTTTCTTT.

The chain uses TRBV27 and TRBJ1-1, with 7 bases fitting TRBD1. After removal of 4 bases from V and 5 bases from J, the junction contained 4 bases not matched to a gene. The CDR3 contains 13 residues. Germline V lookup: CDR1 MNHEY, CDR2 SMNVEV (reference sequence). CDR3 DNA sequence: TGTGCCAGCAGTTCAGCAGGGGGAACTGAAGCTTTCTTT. Protein: CASSSAGGTEAFF.

The sample holds one count of this clonotype. The chain is built from TRBV10-3 and TRBJ2-3; 8 positions match TRBD1. Germline trimming cut 4 bases from V and 5 bases from J; bases unmatched to any gene: 8. This CDR3 is 15 amino acids long. Germline V gives CDR1 ENHRY, CDR2 SYGVKD. The CDR3 region is CAISAAGGVGDTQYF. The CDR3 nucleotides read TGTGCCATCAGTGCAGCAGGGGGCGTGGGAGATACGCAGTATTTT.

This clonotype was detected only a few times. The chain carries TRBV5-1 and TRBJ2-3; D gene uncertain. The V gene lost 2 bases and the J gene lost 0 bases, with 1 base spanning the gap. CDR1 and CDR2 (germline): SGHRS, YFSETQ. This CDR3 region has 12 residues. Here the CDR3 reads CASSFSTDTQYF. CDR3 bases: TGCGCCAGCAGCTTTAGCACAGATACGCAGTATTTT.

This clonotype has just a few counts. This rearrangement joins TRBV9 to TRBJ1-1; D gene uncertain. This CDR3 is 15 amino acids long. The germline CDR1 and CDR2 sequences are SGDLS and YYNGEE. V lost 0 bases to trimming and J lost 2 bases, with 11 bases between them. CDR3 sequence (DNA): TGTGCCAGCAGCGTAGAGTCCGGCAGAAACACTGAAGCTTTCTTT. Translated: CASSVESGRNTEAFF. The full variable domain, its missing parts supplied by reference TRBV9 and TRBJ1-1, is DSGVTQTPKHLITATGQRVTLRCSPRSGDLSVYWYQQSLDQGLQFLIQYYNGEERAKGNILERFSAQQFPDLHSELNLSSLELGDSALYFCASSVESGRNTEAFFGQGTRLTVV.

Only one count was recorded for this clonotype. The CDR3: CASSFYPGVVSVYEQYF. CDR3 coding DNA: TGTGCCAGCAGCTTTTACCCGGGAGTGGTCTCCGTATACGAGCAGTACTTC. The chain carries TRBV7-6 and TRBJ2-7; D possibly corresponds to TRBD2 (6 bases). Per germline, CDR1 SGHVS and CDR2 FNYEAQ. The CDR3 runs 17 residues. The V end lost 3 bases, the J end lost 4 bases, and 22 bases lay between the germline ends.

There are a few counts of this clonotype. The J gene is TRBJ2-7, the V gene TRBV20-1; D uncertain. V was trimmed by 1 base and J by 3 bases, leaving 13 bases between them. The CDR3 extends over 14 amino acids. The germline gives CDR1 DFQATT, CDR2 SNEGSKA (reference sequence). The CDR3 sequence: CSARAPTHYYEQYF. In DNA form, the CDR3 reads TGCAGTGCTAGAGCCCCGACACATTACTACGAGCAGTACTTC.

This chain links TRBV12-3 or TRBV12-4 with TRBJ1-2, with D uncertain. CDR3 size: 13 residues. V gave up 0 bases and J gave up 8 bases, with 10 bases separating them. CDR3 amino acids: CASSLASTRGYTF. CDR3 bases: TGTGCCAGCAGTTTAGCTTCGACCCGGGGCTACACCTTC.